This TCR beta chain was sequenced during a study of cytomegalovirus exposure and HLA in healthy donors. Across the whole study: The 120 or so validation repertoires used a platform that matched the one used for the approximately 670 first-cohort repertoires, as a later analysis reported. Study-level results: Among TCR sequences, most were rare, though some public TCRs appeared in many donors. The classifier reportedly diagnosed cytomegalovirus status with high sensitivity and specificity. The study flagged approximately 180 TCR beta chains as cytomegalovirus-associated.

As regards this clone: The target antigen is unknown.

CDR3 size: 16 residues. Per the germline V gene, CDR1 is KGHSH and CDR2 is LQKENI. V dropped 3 bases and J dropped 6; count of bases not matched to a gene: 5. The assay was immunoSEQ multiplex PCR, and TCRdb's table has in-frame clones only and misses some. This repertoire shows tens of thousands of clones, more than 70% found once; its top ten account for around an eighth. This receptor was obtained from a young woman in good health and CMV-seropositive. The rearrangement uses TRBV18 and TRBJ2-2; 12 bases agree with TRBD2. The sequenced sample consisted of PBMCs. The CDR3 DNA is TGTGCCAGCTCACCGTCTAGCGGGGGGGCCTCCGGGGAGCTGTTTTTT. Its translation is CASSPSSGGASGELFF.